This TCR beta chain was captured in a study of CD4 T cells in relation to SARS-CoV-2 and coronaviruses. Notes on the study in general: SARS-CoV-2-driven expansion was significantly weaker in crossreactive than monoreactive clones. Samples before the pandemic and after infection were not matched within any donor.

Produced via immunoSEQ multiplex PCR; TCRdb's table is partial and in-frame only. The table has some 28,000 clones, 74% seen once. Only one count was recorded for this clone. Its antigen remains unidentified. Before the COVID-19 pandemic, during about 2010-2018, CD4+ T cells were taken from unexposed donors. The cells were cultured for under 13 days before CD4+ T cells were isolated. This CDR3 is built from 14 residues. With 0 bases removed from V and 6 bases from J, the gap between germline ends came to 12 bases. In germline, CDR1 is ENHRY, CDR2 SYGVKD. The source material was CD4+ T cells from PBMCs, cultured in vitro. The chain has TRBV10-3 and TRBJ2-7; D remains unclear. This TCR was recovered from a human donor in good health. The CDR3: CAISESARPSEQYF. The CDR3 coding sequence is TGTGCCATCAGTGAGTCGGCTAGGCCAAGCGAGCAGTACTTC.